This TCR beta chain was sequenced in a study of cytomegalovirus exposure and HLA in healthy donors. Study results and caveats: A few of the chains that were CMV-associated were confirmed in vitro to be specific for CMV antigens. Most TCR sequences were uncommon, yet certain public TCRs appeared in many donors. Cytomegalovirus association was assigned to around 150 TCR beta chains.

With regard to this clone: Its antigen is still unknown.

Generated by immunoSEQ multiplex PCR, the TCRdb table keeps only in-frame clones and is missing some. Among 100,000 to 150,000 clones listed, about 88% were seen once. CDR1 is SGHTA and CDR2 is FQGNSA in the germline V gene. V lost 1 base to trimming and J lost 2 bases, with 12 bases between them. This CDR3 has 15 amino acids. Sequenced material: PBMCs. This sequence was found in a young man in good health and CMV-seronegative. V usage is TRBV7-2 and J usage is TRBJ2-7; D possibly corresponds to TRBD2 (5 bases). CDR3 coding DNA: TGTGCCAGCAGCTTAGTCGGCGGGCGGACCTACGAGCAGTACTTC. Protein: CASSLVGGRTYEQYF.